The source of this T cell receptor (beta chain) is a study of CD4 T cells in relation to SARS-CoV-2 and coronaviruses. Across the study: ViraFEST: approximately 10-day antigen culture of PBMCs, then TCR beta CDR3 sequencing. Negative control cultures got HIV-1 Nef peptides or no peptide.

Here immunoSEQ multiplex PCR was the method, and the copy in TCRdb shows in-frame clones only, minus some. In the table there are some 23,000 clones, around 72% of which are singletons. The unexposed donors gave CD4+ T cells in about 2011-2019, prior to COVID-19. The cells were cultured for around ten days before CD4+ T cells were isolated. PBMCs were plated at 1.5 million to 2.5 million per well in IL-2-containing medium. Trimming shortened V by 3 bases and J by 7 bases, and 15 bases separated the two germline ends. CDR1 is DFQATT and CDR2 is SNEGSKA in the germline V gene (reference sequence). The CDR3 is 13 residues long. This clone has a single count. Its matching antigen is unknown.

This chain connects TRBV20-1 to TRBJ1-1; maybe TRBD1 (5 bases). Input material: CD4+ T cells from PBMCs, cultured in vitro. The source of this sequence is a human donor in good health. The CDR3 protein is CSASVQDWNEAFF. The CDR3 coding sequence is TGCAGTGCTAGTGTACAGGACTGGAATGAAGCTTTCTTT.